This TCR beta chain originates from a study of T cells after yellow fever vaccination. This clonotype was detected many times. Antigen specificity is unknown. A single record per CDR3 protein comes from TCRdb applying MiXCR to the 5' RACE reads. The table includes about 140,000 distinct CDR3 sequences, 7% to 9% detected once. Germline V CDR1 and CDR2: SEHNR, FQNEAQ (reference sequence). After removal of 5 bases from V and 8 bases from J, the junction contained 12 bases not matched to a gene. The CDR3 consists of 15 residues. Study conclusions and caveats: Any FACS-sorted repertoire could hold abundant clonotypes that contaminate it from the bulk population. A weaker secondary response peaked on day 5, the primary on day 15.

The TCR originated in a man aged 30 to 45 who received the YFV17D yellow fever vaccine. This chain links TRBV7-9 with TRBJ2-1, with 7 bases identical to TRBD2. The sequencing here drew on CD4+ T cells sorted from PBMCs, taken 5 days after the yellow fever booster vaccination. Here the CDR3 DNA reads TGTGCCAGCAGCCAAAGCTGGCGGGAGAAGGATGAGCAGTTCTTC. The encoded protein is CASSQSWREKDEQFF.